Sequencing of this TCR beta chain was carried out in a study of blood T cells in healthy people across ages. Each sample gave at least 6.5 million isolated PBMCs. The second PCR ran roughly 7 to 12 cycles with a sample-barcoded 5' primer and J-beta primers. Each of the samples gave a minimum of 3 million paired-end reads that contained CDR3. Each CDR3 protein is one row after TCRdb ran MiXCR on the 5' RACE reads. Of about 640,000 distinct CDR3 sequences in the sample, about 30% were seen once. V gave up 2 bases and J gave up 2 bases, with 15 bases separating them. Looked up from germline, CDR1 is SNHLY and CDR2 is FYNNEI. This CDR3 spans 16 amino acids. Study observations and caveats: For the donors, CMV status was unknown and possibly confounded expanded clonotype changes. Long-lived donors had more naive CD4+ cells and higher diversity than aged donors.

Comment on this clonotype: Its antigen is undetermined. Being one base from a much bigger clone, this may be a read error.

Material: blood. The rearrangement joins TRBV2 to TRBJ2-5; D is ambiguous. The receptor was isolated from a woman of 80 years or more in good health. This chain's CDR3 is CASSEWSTGRQETQYF. The CDR3 DNA is TGTGCCAGCAGTGAATGGTCCACGGGCAGGCAAGAGACCCAGTACTTC.